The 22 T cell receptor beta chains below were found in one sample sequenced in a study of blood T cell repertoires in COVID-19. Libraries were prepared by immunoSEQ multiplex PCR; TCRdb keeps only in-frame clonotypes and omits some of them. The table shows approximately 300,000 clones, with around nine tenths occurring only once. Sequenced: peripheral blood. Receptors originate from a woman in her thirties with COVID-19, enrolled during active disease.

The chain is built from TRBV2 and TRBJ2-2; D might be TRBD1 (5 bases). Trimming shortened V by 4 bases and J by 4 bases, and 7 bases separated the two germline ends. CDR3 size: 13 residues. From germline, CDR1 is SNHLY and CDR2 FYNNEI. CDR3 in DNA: TGTGCCAGCAGTGTTAGGGGCACCGGGGAGCTGTTTTTT. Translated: CASSVRGTGELFF. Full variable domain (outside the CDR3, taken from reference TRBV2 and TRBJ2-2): EPEVTQTPSHQVTQMGQEVILRCVPISNHLYFYWYRQILGQKVEFLVSFYNNEISEKSEIFDDQFSVERPDGSNFTLKIRSTKLEDSAMYFCASSVRGTGELFFGEGSRLTVL.

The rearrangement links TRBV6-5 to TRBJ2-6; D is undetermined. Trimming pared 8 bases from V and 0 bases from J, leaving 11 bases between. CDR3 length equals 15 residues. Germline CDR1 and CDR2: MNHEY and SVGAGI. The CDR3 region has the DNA TGTGCCAGCTCGGCGGCAAGCTCTGGGGCCAACGTCCTGACTTTC. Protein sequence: CASSAASSGANVLTF.

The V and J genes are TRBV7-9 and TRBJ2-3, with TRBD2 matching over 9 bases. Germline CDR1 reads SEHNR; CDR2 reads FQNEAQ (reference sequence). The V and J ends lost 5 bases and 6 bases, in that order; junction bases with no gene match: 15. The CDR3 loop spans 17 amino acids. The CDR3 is CASSAPLAGIQMDTQYF. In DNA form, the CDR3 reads TGTGCCAGCAGCGCACCCCTAGCGGGGATTCAGATGGATACGCAGTATTTT.

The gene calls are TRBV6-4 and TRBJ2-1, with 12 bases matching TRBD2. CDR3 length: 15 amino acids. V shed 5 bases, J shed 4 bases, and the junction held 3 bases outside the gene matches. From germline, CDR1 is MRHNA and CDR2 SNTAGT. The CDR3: CASSLGLAGYNEQFF. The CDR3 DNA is TGTGCCAGCAGTCTCGGACTAGCGGGATACAATGAGCAGTTCTTC.

The DNA for the CDR3 is TGTGCCAGTAGGTACCGGGATACAGGGGGTCTTGGCGACGAGCAGTACTTC. Residues: CASRYRDTGGLGDEQYF. This chain joins TRBV19 and TRBJ2-7; TRBD1 matches 8 bases. Germline assignment: CDR1 LNHDA and CDR2 SQIVND (reference sequence). With 6 bases clipped from V and 5 bases from J, the junction kept 18 bases outside the gene matches. The CDR3 contains 17 residues.

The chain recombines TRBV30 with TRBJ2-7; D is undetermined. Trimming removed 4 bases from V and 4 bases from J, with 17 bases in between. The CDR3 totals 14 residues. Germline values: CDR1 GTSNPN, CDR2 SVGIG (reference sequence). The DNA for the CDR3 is TGTGCCTGGACCCGCAGAACCCTTCCTTACGAGCAGTACTTC. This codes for CAWTRRTLPYEQYF.

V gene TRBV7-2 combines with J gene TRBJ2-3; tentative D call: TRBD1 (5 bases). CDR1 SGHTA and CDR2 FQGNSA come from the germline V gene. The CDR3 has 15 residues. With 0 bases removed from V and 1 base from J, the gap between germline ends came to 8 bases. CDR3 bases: TGTGCCAGCAGCTTAGCAGGGGTAGGCACAGATACGCAGTATTTT. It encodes CASSLAGVGTDTQYF.

The CDR3 protein is CASSLEGVNTEAFF. In nucleotides, the CDR3 is TGTGCCAGCAGTTTAGAAGGGGTGAACACTGAAGCTTTCTTT. The chain links TRBV27 to TRBJ1-1, with D tentatively TRBD1 (5 bases). The CDR3 sequence is 14 residues long. Germline-derived CDR1 and CDR2 are MNHEY and SMNVEV (reference sequence). V gave up 2 bases and J gave up 0 bases, with 7 bases separating them.

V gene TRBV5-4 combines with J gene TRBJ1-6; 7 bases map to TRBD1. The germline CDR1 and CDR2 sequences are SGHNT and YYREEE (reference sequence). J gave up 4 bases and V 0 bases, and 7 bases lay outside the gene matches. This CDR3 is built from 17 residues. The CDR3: CASSLGYSGGYNSPLHF. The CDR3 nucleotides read TGTGCCAGCAGCTTGGGGTACTCAGGGGGGTATAATTCACCCCTCCACTTT.

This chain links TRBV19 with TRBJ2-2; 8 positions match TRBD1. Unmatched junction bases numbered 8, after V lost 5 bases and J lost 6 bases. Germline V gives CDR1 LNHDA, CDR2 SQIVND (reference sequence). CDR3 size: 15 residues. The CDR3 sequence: CASSPLDREAGELFF. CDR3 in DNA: TGTGCCAGTAGTCCTCTGGACAGGGAAGCCGGGGAGCTGTTTTTT.

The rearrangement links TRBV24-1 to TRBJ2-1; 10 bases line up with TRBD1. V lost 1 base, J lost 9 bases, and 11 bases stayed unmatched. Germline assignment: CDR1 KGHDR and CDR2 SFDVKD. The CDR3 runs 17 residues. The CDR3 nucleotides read TGTGCCACCAGTGATTTCCCCGGGACAGGGGCAAGGAGTGAGCAGTTCTTC. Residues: CATSDFPGTGARSEQFF.

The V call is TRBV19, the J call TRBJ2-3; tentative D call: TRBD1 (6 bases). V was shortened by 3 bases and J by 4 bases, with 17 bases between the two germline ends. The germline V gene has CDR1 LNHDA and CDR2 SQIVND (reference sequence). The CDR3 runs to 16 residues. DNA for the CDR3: TGTGCCAGTAGTATTTACCTTTGGCAGGGGCCAGATACGCAGTATTTT. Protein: CASSIYLWQGPDTQYF. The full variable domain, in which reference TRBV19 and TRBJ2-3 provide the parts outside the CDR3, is DGGITQSPKYLFRKEGQNVTLSCEQNLNHDAMYWYRQDPGQGLRLIYYSQIVNDFQKGDIAEGYSVSREKKESFPLTVTSAQKNPTAFYLCASSIYLWQGPDTQYFGPGTRLTVL.

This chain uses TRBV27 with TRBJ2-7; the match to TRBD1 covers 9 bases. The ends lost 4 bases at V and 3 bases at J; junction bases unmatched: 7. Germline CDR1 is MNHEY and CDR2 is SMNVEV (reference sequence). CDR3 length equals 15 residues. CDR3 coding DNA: TGTGCCAGCAGTTCGACTACAGGGGGCAACTACGAGCAGTACTTC. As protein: CASSSTTGGNYEQYF.

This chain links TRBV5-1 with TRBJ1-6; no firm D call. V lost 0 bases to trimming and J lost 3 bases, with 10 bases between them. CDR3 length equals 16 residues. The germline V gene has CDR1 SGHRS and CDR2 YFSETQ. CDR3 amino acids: CASSLGHTSYNSPLHF. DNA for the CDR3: TGCGCCAGCAGCTTGGGGCACACCAGCTATAATTCACCCCTCCACTTT.

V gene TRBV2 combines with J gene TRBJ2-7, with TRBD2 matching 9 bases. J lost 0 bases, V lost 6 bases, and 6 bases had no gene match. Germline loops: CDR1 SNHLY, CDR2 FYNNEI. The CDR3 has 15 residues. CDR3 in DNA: TGTGCCAGCAGGGGCCGACTAGCGGTCTCCTACGAGCAGTACTTC. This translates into CASRGRLAVSYEQYF.

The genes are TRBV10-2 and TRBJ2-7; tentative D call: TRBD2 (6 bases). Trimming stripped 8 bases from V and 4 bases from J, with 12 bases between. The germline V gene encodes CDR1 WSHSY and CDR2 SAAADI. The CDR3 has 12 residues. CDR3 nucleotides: TGCGCCAGCCGGGACTTCCTATACGAGCAGTACTTC. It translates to CASRDFLYEQYF.

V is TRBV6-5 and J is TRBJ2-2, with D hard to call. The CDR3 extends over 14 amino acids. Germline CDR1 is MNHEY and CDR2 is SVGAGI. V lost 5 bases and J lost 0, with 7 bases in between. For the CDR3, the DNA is TGTGCCAGCAGTCAGGAAGCGAACACCGGGGAGCTGTTTTTT. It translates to CASSQEANTGELFF.

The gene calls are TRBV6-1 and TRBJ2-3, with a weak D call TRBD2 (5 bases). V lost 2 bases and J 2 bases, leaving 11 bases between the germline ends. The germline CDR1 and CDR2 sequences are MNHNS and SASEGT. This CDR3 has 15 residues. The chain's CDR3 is CASSERLTNTDTQYF. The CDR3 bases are TGTGCCAGCAGTGAACGACTAACTAACACAGATACGCAGTATTTT.

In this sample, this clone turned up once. The CDR3 protein is CASSHNRDRDISYNSPLHF. CDR3 nucleotide sequence: TGTGCCAGCAGTCACAACCGGGACAGGGATATTTCCTATAATTCACCCCTCCACTTT. This chain connects TRBV6-6 to TRBJ1-6, with 9 bases matching TRBD1. With V trimmed by 5 bases and J by 1 base, 12 bases remained unmatched. This CDR3 comprises 19 residues. Germline values: CDR1 MNHNY, CDR2 SVGAGI (reference sequence).

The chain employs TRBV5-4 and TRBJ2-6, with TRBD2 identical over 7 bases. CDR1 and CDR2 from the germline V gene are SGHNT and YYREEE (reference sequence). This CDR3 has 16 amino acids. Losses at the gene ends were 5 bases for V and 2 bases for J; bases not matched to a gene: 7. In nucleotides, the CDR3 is TGTGCCAGCAGGTTCGGGAGCGGGACTGGGGCCAACGTCCTGACTTTC. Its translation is CASRFGSGTGANVLTF.

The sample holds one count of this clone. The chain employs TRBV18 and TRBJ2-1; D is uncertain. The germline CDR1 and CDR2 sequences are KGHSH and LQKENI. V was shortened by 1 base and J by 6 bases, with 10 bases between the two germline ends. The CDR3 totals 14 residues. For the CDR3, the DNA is TGTGCCAGCTCACCACTAGTAGAAATCAATGAGCAGTTCTTC. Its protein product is CASSPLVEINEQFF.

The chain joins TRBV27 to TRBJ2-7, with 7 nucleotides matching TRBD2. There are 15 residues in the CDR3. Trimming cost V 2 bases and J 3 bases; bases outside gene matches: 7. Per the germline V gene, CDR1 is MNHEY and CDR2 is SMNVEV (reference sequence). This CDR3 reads CASSLGETSNYEQYF. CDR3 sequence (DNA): TGTGCCAGCAGTTTAGGAGAGACTAGCAACTACGAGCAGTACTTC.